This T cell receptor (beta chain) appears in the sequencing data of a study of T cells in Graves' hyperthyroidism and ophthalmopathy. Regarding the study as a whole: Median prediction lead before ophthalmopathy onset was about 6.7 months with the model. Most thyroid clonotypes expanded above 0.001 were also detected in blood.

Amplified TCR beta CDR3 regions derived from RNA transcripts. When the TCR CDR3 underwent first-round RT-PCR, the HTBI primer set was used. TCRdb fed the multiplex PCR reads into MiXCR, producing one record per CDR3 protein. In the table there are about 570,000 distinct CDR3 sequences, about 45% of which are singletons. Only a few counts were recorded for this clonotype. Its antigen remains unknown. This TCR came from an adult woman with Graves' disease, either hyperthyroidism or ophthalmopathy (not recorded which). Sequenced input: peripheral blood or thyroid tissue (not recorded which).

CDR3: CASSQQGGGQPQYF. In DNA, the CDR3 is TGTGCCAGCAGTCAACAGGGGGGAGGTCAGCCCCAGTACTTC. The chain links TRBV12-3 or TRBV12-4 to TRBJ2-5, with TRBD1 identical over 8 bases. Trimming took 5 bases from V and 9 from J; bases not matched to a gene: 11. The length of the CDR3 is 14 residues.